This T cell receptor beta chain was captured by sequencing in a study of T cell responses to AZD1222 COVID-19 vaccine. Study results and caveats: Donors were chiefly white British, with a greater number of females, and clonal diversity was perhaps underestimated. No repertoire was sampled before or during the peak T cell response, only after it. Among AZD1222 vaccinees, only six or seven were seropositive at baseline.

TCRdb's table, derived via immunoSEQ multiplex PCR, lists solely in-frame clones and lacks some. The sample holds 90,000 to 130,000 clones; 80% to 95% are singletons and the top ten take 2% to 2.5%. V was clipped by 5 bases and J by 2 bases, with 4 bases between them. CDR3 size: 12 residues. Germline V gene sequence: CDR1 MNHNY, CDR2 SVGAGI (reference sequence). About this clone itself: What it binds is not known.

The V and J genes are TRBV6-6 and TRBJ1-3, with no clear D. This sequence was found in an adult who received the AZD1222 COVID-19 vaccine. Sequences were derived from peripheral blood, sampled 28 days after the second AZD1222 dose. The CDR3 loop is CASSRTGNTIYF. The CDR3 DNA reads as TGTGCCAGCAGTCGAACTGGAAACACCATATATTTT.